The clone carrying this T cell receptor (beta chain) was observed a single time. J was trimmed by 3 bases and V by 3 bases; bases with no gene match: 5. The germline V gene encodes CDR1 SGHTA and CDR2 FQGNSA. The CDR3 is made up of 16 amino acids. This specimen belongs to a study of blood T cell repertoires in COVID-19. Study information: COVID-19 samples, acute and convalescent, were from the United States, Italy and Spain. PBMCs, B-cell-depleted T cells, or T cells provided the cDNA or gDNA that made up the material.

In the source study's methods: Scientists estimated how many nucleated cells there were by amplifying reference gene primers. The data were produced by immunoSEQ multiplex PCR, yet TCRdb's version contains in-frame clones alone and is incomplete. V and J calls and clone size are copied from that table; D and trimming were computed from the DNA. Here the sample spans approximately 94,000 clones, 88% being singletons. Sequencing input: peripheral blood. V and J are TRBV7-2 and TRBJ2-1, with 10 bases lining up with TRBD1. This receptor was taken from a woman older than 75 with active COVID-19. In DNA form, the CDR3 reads TGTGCCAGCAGCTTTAACCGGGACAGGGGCTACAATGAGCAGTTCTTC. Its protein is CASSFNRDRGYNEQFF.